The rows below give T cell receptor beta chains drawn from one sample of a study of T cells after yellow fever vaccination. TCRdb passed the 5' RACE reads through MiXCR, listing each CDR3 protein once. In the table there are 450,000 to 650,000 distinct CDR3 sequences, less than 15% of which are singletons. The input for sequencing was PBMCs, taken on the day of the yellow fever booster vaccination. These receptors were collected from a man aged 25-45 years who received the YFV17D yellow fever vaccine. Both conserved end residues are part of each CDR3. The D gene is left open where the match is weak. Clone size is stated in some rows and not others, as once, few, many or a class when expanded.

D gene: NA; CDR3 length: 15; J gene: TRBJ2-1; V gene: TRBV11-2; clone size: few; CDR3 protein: CASSRRGSSYNEQFF; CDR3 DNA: TGTGCCAGCAGCCGTCGAGGGAGCTCCTACAATGAGCAGTTCTTC
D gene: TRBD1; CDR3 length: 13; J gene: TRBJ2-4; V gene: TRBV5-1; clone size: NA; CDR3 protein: CASSLEDRGLQYF; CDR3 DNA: TGCGCCAGCAGCTTGGAAGACAGGGGGCTTCAGTACTTC
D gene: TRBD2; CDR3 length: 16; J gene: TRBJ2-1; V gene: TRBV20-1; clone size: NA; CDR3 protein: CSARRGAGGPDSEQFF; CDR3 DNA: TGCAGTGCCAGAAGGGGGGCGGGAGGGCCAGATAGTGAGCAGTTCTTC
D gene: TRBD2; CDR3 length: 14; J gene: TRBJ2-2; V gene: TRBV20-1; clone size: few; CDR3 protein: CSARSGSNTGELFF; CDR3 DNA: TGCAGTGCTAGAAGCGGGAGTAACACCGGGGAGCTGTTTTTT
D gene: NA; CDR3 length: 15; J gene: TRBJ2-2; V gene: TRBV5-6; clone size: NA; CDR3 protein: CASSLQGRETGELFF; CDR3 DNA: TGTGCCAGCAGCTTACAGGGACGGGAAACCGGGGAGCTGTTTTTT
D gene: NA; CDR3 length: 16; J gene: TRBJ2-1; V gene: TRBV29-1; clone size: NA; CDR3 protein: CSVLGQSSLSYNEQFF; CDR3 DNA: TGCAGCGTTTTGGGCCAAAGCAGTCTTTCCTACAATGAGCAGTTCTTC
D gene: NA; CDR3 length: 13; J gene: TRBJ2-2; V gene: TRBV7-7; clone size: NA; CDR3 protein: CASSGQYSRELFF; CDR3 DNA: TGTGCTAGCAGCGGCCAATACAGCCGGGAGCTGTTTTTT
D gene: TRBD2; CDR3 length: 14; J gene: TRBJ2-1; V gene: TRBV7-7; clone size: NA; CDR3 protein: CASSDGLGNDEQFF; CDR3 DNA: TGTGCCAGCAGCGATGGACTAGGCAACGATGAGCAGTTCTTC
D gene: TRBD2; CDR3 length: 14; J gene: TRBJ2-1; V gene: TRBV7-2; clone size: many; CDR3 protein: CASSLGLAGGEQFF; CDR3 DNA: TGTGCCAGCAGCTTAGGCTTAGCGGGAGGTGAGCAGTTCTTC
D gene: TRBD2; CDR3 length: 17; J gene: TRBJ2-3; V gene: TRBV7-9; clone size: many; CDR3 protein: CASSPLGGSGRAVTQYF; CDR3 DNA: TGTGCCAGCAGCCCCCTAGGCGGTAGCGGGAGGGCGGTTACGCAGTATTTT
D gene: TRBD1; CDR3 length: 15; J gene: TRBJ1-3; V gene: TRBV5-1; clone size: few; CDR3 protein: CASSRQGLSGNTIYF; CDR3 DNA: TGCGCCAGCAGCCGACAGGGCCTCTCTGGAAACACCATATATTTT
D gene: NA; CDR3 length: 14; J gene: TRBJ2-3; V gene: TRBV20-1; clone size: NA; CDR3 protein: CSARDYPSTDTQYF; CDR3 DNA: TGCAGTGCTAGAGACTACCCGAGCACAGATACGCAGTATTTT
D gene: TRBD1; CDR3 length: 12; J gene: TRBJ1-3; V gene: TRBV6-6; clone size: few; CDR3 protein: CASSQPQGAVGF; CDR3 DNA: TGTGCCAGCAGTCAACCCCAGGGGGCCGTGGGCTTT
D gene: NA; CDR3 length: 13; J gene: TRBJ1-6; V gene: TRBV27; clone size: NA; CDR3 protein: CASAAQTDSPLHF; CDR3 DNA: TGTGCCAGCGCAGCCCAGACGGATTCACCCCTCCACTTT
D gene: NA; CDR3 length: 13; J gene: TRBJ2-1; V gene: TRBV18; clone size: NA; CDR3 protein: CASSPQKGNEQFF; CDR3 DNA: TGTGCCAGCTCACCACAAAAGGGCAATGAGCAGTTCTTC
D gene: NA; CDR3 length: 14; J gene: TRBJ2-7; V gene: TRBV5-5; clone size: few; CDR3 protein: CASSLRDPAYEQYF; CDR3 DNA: TGTGCCAGCAGCCTCCGGGACCCCGCCTACGAGCAGTACTTC
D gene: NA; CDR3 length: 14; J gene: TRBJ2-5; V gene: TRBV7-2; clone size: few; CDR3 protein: CASSPIGGKETQYF; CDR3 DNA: TGTGCCAGCAGCCCCATTGGGGGAAAGGAGACCCAGTACTTC
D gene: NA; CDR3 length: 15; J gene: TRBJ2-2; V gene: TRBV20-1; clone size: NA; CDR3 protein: CSASRSGTNTGELFF; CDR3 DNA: TGCAGTGCTAGTCGTTCCGGGACCAACACCGGGGAGCTGTTTTTT
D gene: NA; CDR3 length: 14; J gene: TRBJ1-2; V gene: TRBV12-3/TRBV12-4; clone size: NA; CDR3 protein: CASRVGTRDTGYTF; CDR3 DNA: TGTGCCAGCAGAGTTGGGACCCGGGACACCGGCTACACCTTC
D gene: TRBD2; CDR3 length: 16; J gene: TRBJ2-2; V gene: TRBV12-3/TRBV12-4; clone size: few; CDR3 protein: CASRGAGGRAIGELFF; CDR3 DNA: TGTGCCAGCAGGGGGGCTGGCGGGAGGGCCATCGGGGAGCTGTTTTTT
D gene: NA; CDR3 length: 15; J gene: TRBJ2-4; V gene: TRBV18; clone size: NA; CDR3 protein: CASSAPGGSKNIQYF; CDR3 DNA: TGTGCCAGCTCAGCGCCTGGGGGATCCAAAAACATTCAGTACTTC
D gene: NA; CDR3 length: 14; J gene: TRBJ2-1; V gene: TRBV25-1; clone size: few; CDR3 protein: CASSDWGRGNEQFF; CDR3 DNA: TGTGCCAGCAGTGATTGGGGCAGGGGCAATGAGCAGTTCTTC
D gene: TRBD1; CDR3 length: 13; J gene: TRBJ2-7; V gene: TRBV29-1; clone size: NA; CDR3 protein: CKEDRIISYEQYF; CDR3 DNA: TGCAAGGAGGACAGGATCATCTCCTACGAGCAGTACTTC
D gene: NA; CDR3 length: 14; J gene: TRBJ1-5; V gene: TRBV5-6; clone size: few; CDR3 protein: CASSLGGVDQPQHF; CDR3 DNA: TGTGCCAGCAGCCTGGGGGGTGTGGATCAGCCCCAGCATTTT